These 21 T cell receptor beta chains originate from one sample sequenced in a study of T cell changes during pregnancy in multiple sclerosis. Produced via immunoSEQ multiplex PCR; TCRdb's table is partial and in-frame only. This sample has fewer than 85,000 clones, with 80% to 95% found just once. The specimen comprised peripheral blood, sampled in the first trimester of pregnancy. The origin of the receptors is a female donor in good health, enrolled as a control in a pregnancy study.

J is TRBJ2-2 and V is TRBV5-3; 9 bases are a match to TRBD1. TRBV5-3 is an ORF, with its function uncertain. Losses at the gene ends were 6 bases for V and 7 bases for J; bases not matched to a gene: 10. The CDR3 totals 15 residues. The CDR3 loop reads CARIGGTGKHGELFF. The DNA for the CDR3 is TGTGCCAGAATCGGAGGGACAGGGAAGCACGGGGAGCTGTTTTTT.

The DNA of the CDR3 is TGTGCCACCAGCGATAGCGACTACGAGCAGTACTTC. It yields the protein CATSDSDYEQYF. This rearrangement joins TRBV15 to TRBJ2-7; D possibly corresponds to TRBD2 (5 bases). The V gene lost 5 bases and the J gene lost 3 bases, with 8 bases spanning the gap. Germline-derived CDR1 and CDR2 are LNHNV and YYDKDF (reference sequence). This CDR3 is built from 12 residues.

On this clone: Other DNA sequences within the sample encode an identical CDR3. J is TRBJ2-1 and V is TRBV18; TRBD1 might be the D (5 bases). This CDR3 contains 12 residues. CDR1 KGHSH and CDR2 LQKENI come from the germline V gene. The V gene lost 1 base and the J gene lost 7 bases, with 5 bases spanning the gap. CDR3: CASSPQGNEQFF. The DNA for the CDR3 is TGTGCCAGCTCACCACAGGGGAATGAGCAGTTCTTC.

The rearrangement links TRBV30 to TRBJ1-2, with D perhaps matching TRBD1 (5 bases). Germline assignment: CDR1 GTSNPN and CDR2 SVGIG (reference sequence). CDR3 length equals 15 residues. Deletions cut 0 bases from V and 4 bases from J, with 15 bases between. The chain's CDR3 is CAWSVDPQGGYGYTF. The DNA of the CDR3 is TGTGCCTGGAGTGTGGATCCCCAGGGTGGCTATGGCTACACCTTC.

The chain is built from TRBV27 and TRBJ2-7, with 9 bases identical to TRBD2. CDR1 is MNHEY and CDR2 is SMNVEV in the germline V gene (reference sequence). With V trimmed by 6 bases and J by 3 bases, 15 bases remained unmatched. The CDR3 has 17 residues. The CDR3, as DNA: TGTGCCAGCAGCCCCTTGGGGGATGAGACTAGCGGCTACGAGCAGTACTTC. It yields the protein CASSPLGDETSGYEQYF.

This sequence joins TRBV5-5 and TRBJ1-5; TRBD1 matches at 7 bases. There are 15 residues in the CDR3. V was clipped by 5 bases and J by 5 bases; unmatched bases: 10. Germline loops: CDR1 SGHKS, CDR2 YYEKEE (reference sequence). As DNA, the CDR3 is TGTGCCAGCAGGACTTCTCCCGGGACAGATCAGCCCCAGCATTTT. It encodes CASRTSPGTDQPQHF.

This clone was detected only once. CDR3: CASSRDGSYTEAFF. The CDR3 bases are TGTGCCAGCAGCCGGGACGGGAGTTACACTGAAGCTTTCTTT. This sequence joins TRBV7-2 and TRBJ1-1; maybe TRBD1 (5 bases). Trimming removed 5 bases from V and 3 bases from J, with 13 bases in between. The CDR3 runs to 14 residues. Germline V gives CDR1 SGHTA, CDR2 FQGNSA.

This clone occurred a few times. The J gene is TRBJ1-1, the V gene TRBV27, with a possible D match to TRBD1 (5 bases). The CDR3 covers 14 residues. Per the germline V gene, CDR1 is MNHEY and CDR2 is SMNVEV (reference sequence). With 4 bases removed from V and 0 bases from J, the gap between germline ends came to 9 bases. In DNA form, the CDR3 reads TGTGCCAGCAGTTCTGCGGGGCTGAACACTGAAGCTTTCTTT. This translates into CASSSAGLNTEAFF.

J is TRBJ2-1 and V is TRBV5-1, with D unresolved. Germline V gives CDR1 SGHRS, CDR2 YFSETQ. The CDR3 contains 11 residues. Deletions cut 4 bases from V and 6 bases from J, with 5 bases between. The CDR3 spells CASSVSNEQFF. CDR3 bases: TGCGCCAGCAGCGTGAGCAATGAGCAGTTCTTC.

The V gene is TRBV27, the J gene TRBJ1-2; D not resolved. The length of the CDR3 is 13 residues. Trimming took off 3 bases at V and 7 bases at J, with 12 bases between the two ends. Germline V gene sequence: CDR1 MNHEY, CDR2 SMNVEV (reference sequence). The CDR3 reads CASSFAGRGGYTF. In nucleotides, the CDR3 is TGTGCCAGCAGTTTCGCGGGCCGAGGTGGCTACACCTTC.

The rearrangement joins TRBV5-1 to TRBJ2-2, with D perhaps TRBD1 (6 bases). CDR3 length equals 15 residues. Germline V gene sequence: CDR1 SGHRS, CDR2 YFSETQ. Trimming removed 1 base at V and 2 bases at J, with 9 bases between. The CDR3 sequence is CASSLWTDNTGELFF. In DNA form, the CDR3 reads TGCGCCAGCAGCTTGTGGACAGATAACACCGGGGAGCTGTTTTTT. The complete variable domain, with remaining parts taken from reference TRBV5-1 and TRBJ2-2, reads KAGVTQTPRYLIKTRGQQVTLSCSPISGHRSVSWYQQTPGQGLQFLFEYFSETQRNKGNFPGRFSGRQFSNSRSEMNVSTLELGDSALYLCASSLWTDNTGELFFGEGSRLTVL.

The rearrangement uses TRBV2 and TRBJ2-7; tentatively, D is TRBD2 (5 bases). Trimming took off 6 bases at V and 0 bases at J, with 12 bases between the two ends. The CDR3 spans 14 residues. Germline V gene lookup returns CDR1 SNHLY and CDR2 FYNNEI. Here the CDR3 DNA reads TGTGCCAGCAGGGAGGACTTCCACTCCTACGAGCAGTACTTC. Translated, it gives CASREDFHSYEQYF.

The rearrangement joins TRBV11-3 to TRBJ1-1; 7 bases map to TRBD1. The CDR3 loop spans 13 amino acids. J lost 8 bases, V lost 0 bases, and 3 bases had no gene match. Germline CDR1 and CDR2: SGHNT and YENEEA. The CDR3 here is CASSLEATGEAFF. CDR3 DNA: TGTGCCAGCAGCTTAGAGGCGACAGGGGAAGCTTTCTTT.

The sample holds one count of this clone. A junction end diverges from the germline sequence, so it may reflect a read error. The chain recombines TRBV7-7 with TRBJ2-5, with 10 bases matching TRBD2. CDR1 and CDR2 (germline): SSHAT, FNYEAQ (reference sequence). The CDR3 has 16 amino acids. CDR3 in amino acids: CASSPGAGGPQETQYF. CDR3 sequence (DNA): TGTGCTAGCAGCCCGGGAGCGGGAGGGCCCCAAGAGACCCAGTACTTC.

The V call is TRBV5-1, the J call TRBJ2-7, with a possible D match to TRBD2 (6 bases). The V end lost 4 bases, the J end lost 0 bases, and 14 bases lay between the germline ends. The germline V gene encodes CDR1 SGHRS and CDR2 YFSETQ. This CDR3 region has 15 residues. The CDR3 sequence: CASSLLVGGSYEQYF. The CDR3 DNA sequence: TGCGCCAGCAGCCTTCTTGTCGGGGGCTCCTACGAGCAGTACTTC. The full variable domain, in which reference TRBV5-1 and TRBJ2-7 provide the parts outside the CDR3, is KAGVTQTPRYLIKTRGQQVTLSCSPISGHRSVSWYQQTPGQGLQFLFEYFSETQRNKGNFPGRFSGRQFSNSRSEMNVSTLELGDSALYLCASSLLVGGSYEQYFGPGTRLTVT.

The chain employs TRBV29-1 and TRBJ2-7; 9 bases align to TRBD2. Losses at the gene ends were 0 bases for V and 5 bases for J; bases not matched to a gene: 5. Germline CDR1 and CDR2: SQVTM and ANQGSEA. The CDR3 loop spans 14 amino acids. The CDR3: CSVEDSGGRDEQYF. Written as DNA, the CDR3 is TGCAGCGTTGAAGATAGCGGGGGCCGCGACGAGCAGTACTTC.

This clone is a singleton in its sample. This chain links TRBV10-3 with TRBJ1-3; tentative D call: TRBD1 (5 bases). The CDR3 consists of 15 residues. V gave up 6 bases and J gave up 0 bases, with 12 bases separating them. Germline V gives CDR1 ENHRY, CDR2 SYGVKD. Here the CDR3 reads CAISDTGVSGNTIYF. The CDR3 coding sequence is TGTGCCATCAGCGACACAGGAGTCTCTGGAAACACCATATATTTT.

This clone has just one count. CDR3 residues: CAWSVLQTQYF. The CDR3 bases are TGTGCCTGGAGTGTACTGCAGACCCAGTACTTC. The rearrangement links TRBV30 to TRBJ2-5; no clear D gene. Trimming removed 0 bases at V and 6 bases at J, with 5 bases between. CDR1 is GTSNPN, CDR2 SVGIG, per germline (reference sequence). The CDR3 is made up of 11 amino acids. Variable domain in full (rest from reference TRBV30 and TRBJ2-5): SQTIHQWPATLVQPVGSPLSLECTVEGTSNPNLYWYRQAAGRGLQLLFYSVGIGQISSEVPQNLSASRPQDRQFILSSKKLLLSDSGFYLCAWSVLQTQYFGPGTRLLVL.

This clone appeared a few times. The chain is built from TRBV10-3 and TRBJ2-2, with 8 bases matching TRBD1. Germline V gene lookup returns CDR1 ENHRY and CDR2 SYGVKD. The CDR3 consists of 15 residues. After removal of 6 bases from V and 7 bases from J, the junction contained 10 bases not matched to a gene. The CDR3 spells CAIRTGQGGFGELFF. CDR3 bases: TGTGCCATCAGGACCGGACAGGGAGGCTTCGGGGAGCTGTTTTTT.

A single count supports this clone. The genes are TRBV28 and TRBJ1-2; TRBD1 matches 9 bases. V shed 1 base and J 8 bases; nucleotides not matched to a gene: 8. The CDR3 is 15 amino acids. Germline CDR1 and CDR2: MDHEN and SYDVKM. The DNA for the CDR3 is TGTGCCAGCAGTTTATTAGGGGGGGACAGGGAAGGCTACACCTTC. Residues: CASSLLGGDREGYTF.

The CDR3 reads CASSQSEQGKETQYF. The CDR3, as DNA: TGTGCCAGCAGCCAATCGGAACAGGGGAAAGAGACCCAGTACTTC. The J gene is TRBJ2-5, the V gene TRBV16; 7 bases map to TRBD1. The germline gives CDR1 KGHSY, CDR2 FQNENV. Germline trimming cut 0 bases from V and 3 bases from J; bases unmatched to any gene: 4. The CDR3 covers 15 residues.